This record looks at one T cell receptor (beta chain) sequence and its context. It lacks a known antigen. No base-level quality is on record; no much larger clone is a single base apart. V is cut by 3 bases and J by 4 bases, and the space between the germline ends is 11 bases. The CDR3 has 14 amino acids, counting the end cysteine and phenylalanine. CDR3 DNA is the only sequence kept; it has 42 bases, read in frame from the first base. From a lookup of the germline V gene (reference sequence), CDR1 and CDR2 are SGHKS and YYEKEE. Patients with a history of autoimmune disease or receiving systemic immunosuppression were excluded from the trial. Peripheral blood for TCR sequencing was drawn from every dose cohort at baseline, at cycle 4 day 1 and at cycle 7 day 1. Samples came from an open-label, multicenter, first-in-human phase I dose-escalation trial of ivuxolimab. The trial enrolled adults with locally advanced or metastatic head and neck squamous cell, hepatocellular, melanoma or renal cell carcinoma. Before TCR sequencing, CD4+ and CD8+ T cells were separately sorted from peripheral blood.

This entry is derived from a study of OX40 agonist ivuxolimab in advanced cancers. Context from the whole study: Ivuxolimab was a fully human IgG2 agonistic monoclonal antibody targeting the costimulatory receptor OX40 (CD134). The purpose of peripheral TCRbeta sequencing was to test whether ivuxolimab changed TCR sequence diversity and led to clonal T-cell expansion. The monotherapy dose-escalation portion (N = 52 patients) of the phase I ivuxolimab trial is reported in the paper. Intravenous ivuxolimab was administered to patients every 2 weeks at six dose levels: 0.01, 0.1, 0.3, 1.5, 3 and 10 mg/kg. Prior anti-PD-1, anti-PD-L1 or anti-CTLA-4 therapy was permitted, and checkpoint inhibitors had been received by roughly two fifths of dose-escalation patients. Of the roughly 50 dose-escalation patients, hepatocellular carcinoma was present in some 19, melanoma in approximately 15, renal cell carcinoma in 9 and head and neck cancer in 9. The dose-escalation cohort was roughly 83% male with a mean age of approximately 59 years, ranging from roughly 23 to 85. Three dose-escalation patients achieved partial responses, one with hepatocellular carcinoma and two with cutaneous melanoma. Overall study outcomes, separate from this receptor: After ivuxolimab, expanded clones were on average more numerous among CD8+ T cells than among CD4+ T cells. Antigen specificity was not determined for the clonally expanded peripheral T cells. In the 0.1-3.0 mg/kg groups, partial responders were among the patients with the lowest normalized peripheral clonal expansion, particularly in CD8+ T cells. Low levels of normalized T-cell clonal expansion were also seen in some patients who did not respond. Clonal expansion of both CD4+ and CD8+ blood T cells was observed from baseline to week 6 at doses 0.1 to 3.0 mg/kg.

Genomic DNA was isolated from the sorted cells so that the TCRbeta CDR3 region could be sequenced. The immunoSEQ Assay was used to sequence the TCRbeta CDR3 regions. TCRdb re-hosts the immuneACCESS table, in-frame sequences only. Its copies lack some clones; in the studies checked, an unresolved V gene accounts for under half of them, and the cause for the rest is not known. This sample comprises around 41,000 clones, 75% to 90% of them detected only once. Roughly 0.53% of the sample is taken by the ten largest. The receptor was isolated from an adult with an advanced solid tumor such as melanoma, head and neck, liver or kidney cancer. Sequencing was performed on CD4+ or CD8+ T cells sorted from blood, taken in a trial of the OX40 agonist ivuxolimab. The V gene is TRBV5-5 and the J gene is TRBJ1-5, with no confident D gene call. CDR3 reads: CASSSVGKNQPQHF. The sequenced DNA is TGTGCCAGCAGCTCGGTAGGGAAAAATCAGCCCCAGCATTTT.